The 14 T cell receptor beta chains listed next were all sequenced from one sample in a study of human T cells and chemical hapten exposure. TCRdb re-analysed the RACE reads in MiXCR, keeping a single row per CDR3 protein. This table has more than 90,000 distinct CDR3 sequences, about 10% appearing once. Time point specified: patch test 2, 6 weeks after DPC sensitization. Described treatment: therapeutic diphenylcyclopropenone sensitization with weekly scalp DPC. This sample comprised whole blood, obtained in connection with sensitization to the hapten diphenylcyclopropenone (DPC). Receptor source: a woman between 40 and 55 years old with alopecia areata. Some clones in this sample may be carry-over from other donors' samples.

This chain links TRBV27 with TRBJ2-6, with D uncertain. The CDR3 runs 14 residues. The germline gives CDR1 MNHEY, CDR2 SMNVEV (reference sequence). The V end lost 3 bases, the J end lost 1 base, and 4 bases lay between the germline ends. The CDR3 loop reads CASSFGSGANVLTF. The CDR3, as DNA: TGTGCCAGCAGTTTCGGTTCTGGGGCCAACGTCCTGACTTTC.

The CDR3 sequence is CAIGRTSGYNEQFF. The DNA of the CDR3 is TGTGCCATCGGAAGGACTAGCGGTTACAATGAGCAGTTCTTC. V usage is TRBV10-3 and J usage is TRBJ2-1, with 10 positions matching TRBD2. With 8 bases clipped from V and 4 bases from J, the junction kept 5 bases outside the gene matches. CDR3 length: 14 residues. Germline V gene lookup returns CDR1 ENHRY and CDR2 SYGVKD.

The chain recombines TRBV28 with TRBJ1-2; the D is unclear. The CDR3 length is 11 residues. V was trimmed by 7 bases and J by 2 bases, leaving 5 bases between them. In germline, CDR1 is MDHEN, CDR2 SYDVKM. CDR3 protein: CASMGNYGYTF. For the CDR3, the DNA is TGTGCCAGCATGGGGAACTATGGCTACACCTTC.

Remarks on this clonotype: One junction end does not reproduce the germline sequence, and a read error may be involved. CDR3 in amino acids: CAGSESDVSYEQYF. The CDR3 DNA reads as TGTGCCGGCAGTGAATCGGACGTGTCCTACGAGCAGTACTTC. This chain links TRBV25-1 with TRBJ2-7; D is undetermined. CDR3 length equals 14 residues. CDR1 and CDR2 from the germline V gene are MGHDK and SYGVNS.

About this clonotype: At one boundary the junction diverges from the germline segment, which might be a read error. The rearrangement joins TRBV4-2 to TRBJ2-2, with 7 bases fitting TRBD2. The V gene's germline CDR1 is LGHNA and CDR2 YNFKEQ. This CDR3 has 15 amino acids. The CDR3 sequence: CASATGTMNTVELFF. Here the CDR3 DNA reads TGTGCCAGCGCAACCGGGACTATGAACACCGTGGAGCTGTTTTTT.

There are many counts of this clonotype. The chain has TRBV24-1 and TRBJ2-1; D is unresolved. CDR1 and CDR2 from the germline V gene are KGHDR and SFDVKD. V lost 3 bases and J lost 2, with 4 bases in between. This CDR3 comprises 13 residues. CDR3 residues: CATSDGTYNEQFF. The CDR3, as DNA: TGTGCCACCAGTGATGGTACCTACAATGAGCAGTTCTTC.

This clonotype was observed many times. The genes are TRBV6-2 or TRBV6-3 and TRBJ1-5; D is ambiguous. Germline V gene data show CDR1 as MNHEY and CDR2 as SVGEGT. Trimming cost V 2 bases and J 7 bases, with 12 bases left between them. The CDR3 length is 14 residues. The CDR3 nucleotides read TGTGCCAGCAGTTACGATAATAAGAGGCAGCCCCAGCATTTT. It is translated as CASSYDNKRQPQHF.

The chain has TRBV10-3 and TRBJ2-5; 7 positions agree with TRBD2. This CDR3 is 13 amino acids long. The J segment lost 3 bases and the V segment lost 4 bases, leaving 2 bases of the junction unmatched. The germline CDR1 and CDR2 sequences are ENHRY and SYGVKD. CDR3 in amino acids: CAISGSGKETQYF. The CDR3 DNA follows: TGTGCCATCAGTGGGAGCGGGAAAGAGACCCAGTACTTC.

CDR3 residues: CASSLGQDEQFF. Here the CDR3 DNA reads TGTGCCAGCAGCTTAGGGCAGGATGAGCAGTTCTTC. The genes are TRBV11-3 and TRBJ2-1; the D is unclear. V was clipped by 1 base and J by 8 bases, with 6 bases between them. The CDR3 contains 12 residues. Looked up from germline, CDR1 is SGHNT and CDR2 is YENEEA.

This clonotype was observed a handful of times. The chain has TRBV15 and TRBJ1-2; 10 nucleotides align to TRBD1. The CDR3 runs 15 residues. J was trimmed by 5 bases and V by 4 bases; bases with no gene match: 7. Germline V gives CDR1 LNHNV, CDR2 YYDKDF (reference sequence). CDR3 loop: CATSTRTGGLYGYTF. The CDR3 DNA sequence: TGTGCCACCAGCACGCGGACAGGGGGGTTGTATGGCTACACCTTC.

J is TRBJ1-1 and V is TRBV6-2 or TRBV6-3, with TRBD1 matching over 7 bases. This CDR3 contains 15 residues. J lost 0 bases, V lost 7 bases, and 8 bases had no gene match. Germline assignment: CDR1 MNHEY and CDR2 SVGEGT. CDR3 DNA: TGTGCCAGCACGAGGGAGGGGGCGATGAACACTGAAGCTTTCTTT. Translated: CASTREGAMNTEAFF.

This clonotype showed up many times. CDR3 DNA sequence: TGTGCCAGCAGTTCCCAAAGGACGGGAAACTATGGCTACACCTTC. Translating gives CASSSQRTGNYGYTF. The chain is built from TRBV6-2 or TRBV6-3 and TRBJ1-2; D not certain. Germline V gives CDR1 MNHEY, CDR2 SVGEGT. CDR3 length: 15 residues. V was trimmed by 4 bases and J by 2 bases, leaving 14 bases between them.

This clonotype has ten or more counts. The CDR3 DNA reads as TGTGCCAGCGGCAGGGGCTACACCGGGGAGCTGTTTTTT. This gives the protein CASGRGYTGELFF. V usage is TRBV6-1 and J usage is TRBJ2-2, with D possibly TRBD1 on 6 matching bases. The CDR3 is 13 residues long. CDR1 and CDR2 from the germline V gene are MNHNS and SASEGT. V dropped 8 bases and J dropped 3 bases, with 10 bases sitting between them.

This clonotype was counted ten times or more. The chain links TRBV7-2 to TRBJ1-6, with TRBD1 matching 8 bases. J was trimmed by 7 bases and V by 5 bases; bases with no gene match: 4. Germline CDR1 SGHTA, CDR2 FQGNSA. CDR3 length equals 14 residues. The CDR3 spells CASSADRGNSPLHF. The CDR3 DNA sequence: TGTGCCAGCAGCGCAGACAGGGGAAATTCACCCCTCCACTTT.